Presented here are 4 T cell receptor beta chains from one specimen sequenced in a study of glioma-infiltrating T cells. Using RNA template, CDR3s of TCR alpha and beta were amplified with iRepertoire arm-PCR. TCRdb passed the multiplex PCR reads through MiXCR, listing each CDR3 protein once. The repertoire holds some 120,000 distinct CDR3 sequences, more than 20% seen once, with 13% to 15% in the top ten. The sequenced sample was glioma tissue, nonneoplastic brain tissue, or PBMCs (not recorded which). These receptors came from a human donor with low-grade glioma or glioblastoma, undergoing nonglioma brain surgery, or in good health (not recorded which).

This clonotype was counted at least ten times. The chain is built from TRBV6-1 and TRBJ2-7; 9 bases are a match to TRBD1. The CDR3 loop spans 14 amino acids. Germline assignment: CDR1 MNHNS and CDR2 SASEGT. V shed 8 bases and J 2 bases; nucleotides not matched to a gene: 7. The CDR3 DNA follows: TGTGCCAGCCGTTCTAGGACAGGGGCCTACGAGCAGTACTTC. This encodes CASRSRTGAYEQYF.

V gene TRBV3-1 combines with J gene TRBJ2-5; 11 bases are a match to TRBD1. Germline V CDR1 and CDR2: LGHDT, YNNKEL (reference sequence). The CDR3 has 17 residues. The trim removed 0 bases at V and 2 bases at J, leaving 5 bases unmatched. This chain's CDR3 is CASSQDQGTGGQETQYF. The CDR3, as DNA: TGTGCCAGCAGCCAAGATCAAGGGACAGGGGGGCAAGAGACCCAGTACTTC.

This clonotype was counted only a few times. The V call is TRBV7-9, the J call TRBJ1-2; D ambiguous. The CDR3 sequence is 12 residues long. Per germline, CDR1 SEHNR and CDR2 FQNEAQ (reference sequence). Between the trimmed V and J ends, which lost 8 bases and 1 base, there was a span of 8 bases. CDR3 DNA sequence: TGTGCCAGCCGCACCAGTAACTATGGCTACACCTTC. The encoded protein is CASRTSNYGYTF.

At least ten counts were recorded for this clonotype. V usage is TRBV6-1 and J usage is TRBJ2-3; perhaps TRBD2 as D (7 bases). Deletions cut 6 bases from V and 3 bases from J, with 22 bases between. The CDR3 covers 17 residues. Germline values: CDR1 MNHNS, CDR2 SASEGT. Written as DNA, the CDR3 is TGTGCCAGCAGGTCACTAGCGAACCGAGGGGGGACAGATACGCAGTATTTT. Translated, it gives CASRSLANRGGTDTQYF.